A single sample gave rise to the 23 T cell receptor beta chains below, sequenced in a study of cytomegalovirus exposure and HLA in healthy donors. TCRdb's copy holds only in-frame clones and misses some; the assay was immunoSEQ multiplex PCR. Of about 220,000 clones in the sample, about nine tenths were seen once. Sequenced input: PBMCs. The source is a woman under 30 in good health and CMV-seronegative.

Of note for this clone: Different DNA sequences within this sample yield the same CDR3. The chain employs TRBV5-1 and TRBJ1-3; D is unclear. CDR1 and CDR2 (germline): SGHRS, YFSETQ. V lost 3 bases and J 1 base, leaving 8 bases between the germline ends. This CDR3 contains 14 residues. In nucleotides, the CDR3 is TGCGCCAGCAGCTCAGGTGGATCTGGAAACACCATATATTTT. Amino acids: CASSSGGSGNTIYF.

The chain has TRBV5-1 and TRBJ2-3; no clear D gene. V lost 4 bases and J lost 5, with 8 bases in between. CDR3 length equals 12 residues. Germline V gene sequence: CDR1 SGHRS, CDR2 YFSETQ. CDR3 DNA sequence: TGCGCCAGCAGCGGCTTTCGAGATACGCAGTATTTT. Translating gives CASSGFRDTQYF.

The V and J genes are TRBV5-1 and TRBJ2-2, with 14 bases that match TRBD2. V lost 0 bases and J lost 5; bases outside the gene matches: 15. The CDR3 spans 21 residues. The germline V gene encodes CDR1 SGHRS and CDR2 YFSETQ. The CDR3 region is CASSLEGPGLAGDLVTGELFF. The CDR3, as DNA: TGCGCCAGCAGCTTGGAGGGCCCGGGACTAGCGGGAGATTTGGTTACCGGGGAGCTGTTTTTT.

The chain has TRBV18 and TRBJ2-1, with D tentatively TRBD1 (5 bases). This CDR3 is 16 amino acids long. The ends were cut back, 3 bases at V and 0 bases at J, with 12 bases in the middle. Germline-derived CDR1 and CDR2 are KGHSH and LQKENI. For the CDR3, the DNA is TGTGCCAGCTCACCCTGGACACCCCACTCCTACAATGAGCAGTTCTTC. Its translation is CASSPWTPHSYNEQFF.

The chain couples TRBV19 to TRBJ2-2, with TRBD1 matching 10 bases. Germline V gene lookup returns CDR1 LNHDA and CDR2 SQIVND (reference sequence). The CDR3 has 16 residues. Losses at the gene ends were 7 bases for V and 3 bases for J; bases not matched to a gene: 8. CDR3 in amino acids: CASNPGTGADTGELFF. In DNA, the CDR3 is TGTGCCAGTAATCCCGGGACAGGGGCCGACACCGGGGAGCTGTTTTTT.

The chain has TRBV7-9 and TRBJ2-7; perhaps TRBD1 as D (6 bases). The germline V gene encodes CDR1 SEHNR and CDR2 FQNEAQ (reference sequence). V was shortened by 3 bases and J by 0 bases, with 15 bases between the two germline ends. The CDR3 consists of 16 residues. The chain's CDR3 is CASSFRTGPSSYEQYF. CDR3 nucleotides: TGTGCCAGCAGCTTCCGAACAGGGCCCAGCTCCTACGAGCAGTACTTC.

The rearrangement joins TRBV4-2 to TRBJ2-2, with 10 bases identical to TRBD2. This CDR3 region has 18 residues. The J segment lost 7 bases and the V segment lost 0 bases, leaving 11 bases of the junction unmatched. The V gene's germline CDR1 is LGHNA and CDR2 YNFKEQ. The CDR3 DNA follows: TGTGCCAGCAGCCAAGAGGCTCAACTAGCGGGGAGGGGCGGGGAGCTGTTTTTT. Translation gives CASSQEAQLAGRGGELFF.

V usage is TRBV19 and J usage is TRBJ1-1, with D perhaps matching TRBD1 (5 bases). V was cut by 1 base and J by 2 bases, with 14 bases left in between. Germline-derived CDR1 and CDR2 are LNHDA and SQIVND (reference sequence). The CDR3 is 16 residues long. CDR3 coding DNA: TGTGCCAGTAGTATAGGAGGGACTCGCCTTAACACTGAAGCTTTCTTT. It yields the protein CASSIGGTRLNTEAFF.

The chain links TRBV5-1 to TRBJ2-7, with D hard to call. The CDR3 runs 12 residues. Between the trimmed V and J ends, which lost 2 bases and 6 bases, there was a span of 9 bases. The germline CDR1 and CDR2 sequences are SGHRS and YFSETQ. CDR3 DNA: TGCGCCAGCAGCTTCCCCCCTTGCGAGCAGTACTTC. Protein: CASSFPPCEQYF.

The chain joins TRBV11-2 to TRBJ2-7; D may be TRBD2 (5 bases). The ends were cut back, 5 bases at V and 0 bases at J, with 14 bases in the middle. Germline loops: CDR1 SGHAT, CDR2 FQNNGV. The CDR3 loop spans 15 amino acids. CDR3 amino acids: CASSLIALDSYEQYF. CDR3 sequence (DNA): TGTGCCAGCAGCCTCATAGCGCTCGACTCCTACGAGCAGTACTTC. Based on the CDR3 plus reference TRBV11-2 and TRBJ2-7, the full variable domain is EAGVAQSPRYKIIEKRQSVAFWCNPISGHATLYWYQQILGQGPKLLIQFQNNGVVDDSQLPKDRFSAERLKGVDSTLKIQPAKLEDSAVYLCASSLIALDSYEQYFGPGTRLTVT.

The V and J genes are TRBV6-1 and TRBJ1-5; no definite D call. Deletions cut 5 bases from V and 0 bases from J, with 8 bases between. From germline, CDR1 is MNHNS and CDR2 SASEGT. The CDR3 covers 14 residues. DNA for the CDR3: TGTGCCAGCAGTCGGGATAATAGCAATCAGCCCCAGCATTTT. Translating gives CASSRDNSNQPQHF.

Here the CDR3 DNA reads TGTGCCACCCTTAGGGGTTACGAGCAGTACTTC. Translated: CATLRGYEQYF. The V call is TRBV27, the J call TRBJ2-7, with D tentatively TRBD1 (5 bases). Germline loops: CDR1 MNHEY, CDR2 SMNVEV (reference sequence). The CDR3 runs to 11 residues. V dropped 10 bases and J dropped 4 bases, with 11 bases sitting between them.

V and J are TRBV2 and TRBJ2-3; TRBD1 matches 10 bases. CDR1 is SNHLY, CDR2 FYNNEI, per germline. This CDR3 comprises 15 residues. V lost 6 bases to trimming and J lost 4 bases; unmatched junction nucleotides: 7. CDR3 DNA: TGTGCCAGCAGGGCGGACAGGGGGTTCCCAGATACGCAGTATTTT. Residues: CASRADRGFPDTQYF.

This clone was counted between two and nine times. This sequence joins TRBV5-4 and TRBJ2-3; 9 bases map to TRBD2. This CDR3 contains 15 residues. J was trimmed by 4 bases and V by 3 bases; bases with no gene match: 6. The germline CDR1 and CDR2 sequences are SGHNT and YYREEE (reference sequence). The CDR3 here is CASSSNSGSADTQYF. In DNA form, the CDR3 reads TGTGCCAGCAGCTCCAATAGCGGGAGCGCAGATACGCAGTATTTT. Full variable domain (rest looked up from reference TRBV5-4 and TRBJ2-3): ETGVTQSPTHLIKTRGQQVTLRCSSQSGHNTVSWYQQALGQGPQFIFQYYREEENGRGNFPPRFSGLQFPNYSSELNVNALELDDSALYLCASSSNSGSADTQYFGPGTRLTVL.

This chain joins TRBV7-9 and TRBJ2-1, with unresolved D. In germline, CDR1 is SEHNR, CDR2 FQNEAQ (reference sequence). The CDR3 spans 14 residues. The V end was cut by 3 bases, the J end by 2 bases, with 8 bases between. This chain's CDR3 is CASSFDGAYNEQFF. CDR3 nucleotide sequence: TGTGCCAGCAGCTTCGACGGAGCCTACAATGAGCAGTTCTTC.

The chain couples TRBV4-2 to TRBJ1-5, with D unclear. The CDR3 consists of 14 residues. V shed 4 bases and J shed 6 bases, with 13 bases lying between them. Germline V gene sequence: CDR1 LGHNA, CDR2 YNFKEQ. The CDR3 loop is CASSPEGRGQPQHF. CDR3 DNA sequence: TGTGCCAGCAGCCCGGAGGGCCGAGGTCAGCCCCAGCATTTT.

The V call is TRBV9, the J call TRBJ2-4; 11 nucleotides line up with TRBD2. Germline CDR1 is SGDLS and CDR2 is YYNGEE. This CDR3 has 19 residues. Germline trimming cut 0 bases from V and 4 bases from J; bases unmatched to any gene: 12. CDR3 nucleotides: TGTGCCAGCAGCGTAGGGTCTTTGGGGACTAGCGGATCTAAAAACATTCAGTACTTC. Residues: CASSVGSLGTSGSKNIQYF.

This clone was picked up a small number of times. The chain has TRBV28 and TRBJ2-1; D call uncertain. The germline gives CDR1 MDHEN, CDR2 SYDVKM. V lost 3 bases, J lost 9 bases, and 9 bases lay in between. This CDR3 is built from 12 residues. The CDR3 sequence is CASSLAHIEQFF. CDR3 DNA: TGTGCCAGCAGTTTGGCCCACATTGAGCAGTTCTTC.

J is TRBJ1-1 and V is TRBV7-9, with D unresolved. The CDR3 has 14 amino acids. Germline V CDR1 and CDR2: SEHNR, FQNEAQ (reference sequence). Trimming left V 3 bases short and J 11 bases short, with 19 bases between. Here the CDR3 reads CASSLKGEGREAFF. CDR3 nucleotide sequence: TGTGCCAGCAGCTTGAAAGGAGAAGGCCGGGAGGCTTTCTTT.

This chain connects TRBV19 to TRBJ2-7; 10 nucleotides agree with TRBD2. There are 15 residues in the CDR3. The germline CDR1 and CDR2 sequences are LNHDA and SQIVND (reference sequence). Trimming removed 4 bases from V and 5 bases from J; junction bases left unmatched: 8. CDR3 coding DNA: TGTGCCAGTAGTACCCGAGCTGGGACTAGCGACGAGCAGTACTTC. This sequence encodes CASSTRAGTSDEQYF.

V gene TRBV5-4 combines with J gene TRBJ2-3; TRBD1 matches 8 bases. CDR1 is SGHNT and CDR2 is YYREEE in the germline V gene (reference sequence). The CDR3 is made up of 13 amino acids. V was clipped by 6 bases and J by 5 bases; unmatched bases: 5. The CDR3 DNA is TGTGCCAGCACCGGACAGGGAGGAGATACGCAGTATTTT. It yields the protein CASTGQGGDTQYF. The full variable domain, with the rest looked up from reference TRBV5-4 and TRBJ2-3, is ETGVTQSPTHLIKTRGQQVTLRCSSQSGHNTVSWYQQALGQGPQFIFQYYREEENGRGNFPPRFSGLQFPNYSSELNVNALELDDSALYLCASTGQGGDTQYFGPGTRLTVL.

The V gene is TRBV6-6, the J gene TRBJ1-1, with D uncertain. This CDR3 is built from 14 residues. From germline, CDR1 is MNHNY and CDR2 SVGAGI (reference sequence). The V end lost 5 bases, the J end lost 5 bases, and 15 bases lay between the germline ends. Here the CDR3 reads CASSARTAQTEAFF. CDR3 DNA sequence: TGTGCCAGCAGTGCTCGGACTGCCCAAACTGAAGCTTTCTTT.

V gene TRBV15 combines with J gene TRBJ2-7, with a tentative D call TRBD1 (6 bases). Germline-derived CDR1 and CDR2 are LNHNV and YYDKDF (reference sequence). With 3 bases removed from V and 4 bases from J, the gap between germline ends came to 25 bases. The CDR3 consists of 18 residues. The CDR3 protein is CATSSQRSVGVQGYEQYF. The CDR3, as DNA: TGTGCCACCAGCAGCCAGCGATCAGTTGGGGTACAGGGTTACGAGCAGTACTTC.